This record concerns one T cell receptor (beta chain) sequence. The data were obtained in a study of blood T cell repertoires in COVID-19. Germline V gives CDR1 MNHEY, CDR2 SVGAGI. CDR3 length: 12 residues. V was clipped by 2 bases and J by 6 bases, with 7 bases between them. Per the authors' pipeline: Estimates of nucleated cell counts were drawn from the amplification of reference gene primers. Clones were read by immunoSEQ multiplex PCR, and TCRdb kept only the in-frame ones, dropping some. The V and J calls and clone size were taken over from that table, and D and trimming were inferred from the DNA. The sample shows about 150,000 clones, about 88% of them seen only once.

This clonotype was sampled from a man aged 45-65 years who had recovered from COVID-19. The chain uses TRBV6-5 and TRBJ1-1; perhaps TRBD1 as D (5 bases). Sequencing was done on a sample of PBMCs or T cells enriched from blood (not recorded which). The CDR3 nucleotides are TGTGCCAGCAGTTACGGGGGGGCTGAAGCTTTCTTT. It yields the protein CASSYGGAEAFF.